These T cell receptor beta chains were read from a single sample in a study of blood T cell repertoires in COVID-19. Some clones are missing from TCRdb's copy, which holds only in-frame ones; the method was immunoSEQ multiplex PCR. The top ten hold about 6.8% of the sample, which has over 300,000 clones, 90% seen once. The sample consisted of peripheral blood. These receptors all stem from a man aged 18 to 30 with active or convalescent COVID-19. The CDR3 runs from the conserved cysteine through the conserved F or W. D genes are given only for firm matches. The size field is filled for only some rows; it gives once, few, many or a size class.

V: TRBV9
J: TRBJ2-4
D: -
size: -
CDR3: CASSDITGGNIQYF
DNA: TGTGCCAGCAGCGACATCACAGGTGGAAACATTCAGTACTTC

V: TRBV27
J: TRBJ2-1
D: TRBD1
size: -
CDR3: CASRSQGARGNEQFF
DNA: TGTGCCAGCAGATCGCAGGGGGCGAGGGGCAATGAGCAGTTCTTC

V: TRBV19
J: TRBJ1-1
D: -
size: -
CDR3: CASSMQGAAEAFF
DNA: TGTGCCAGTAGTATGCAGGGTGCGGCTGAAGCTTTCTTT

V: TRBV5-1
J: TRBJ2-2
D: TRBD2
size: -
CDR3: CASSRMLTSGDRTGELFF
DNA: TGCGCCAGCAGCAGAATGTTGACTAGCGGTGACCGAACCGGGGAGCTGTTTTTT

V: TRBV6-5
J: TRBJ2-7
D: TRBD2
size: -
CDR3: CASSSRGGQGQYF
DNA: TGTGCCAGCAGTTCTAGGGGAGGGCAGGGGCAGTACTTC

V: TRBV6-6
J: TRBJ2-7
D: -
size: -
CDR3: CASSYPGGGEQYF
DNA: TGTGCCAGCAGTTACCCAGGGGGAGGCGAGCAGTACTTC

V: TRBV7-3
J: TRBJ2-1
D: TRBD2
size: -
CDR3: CASSPSPGLAGSNEQFF
DNA: TGTGCCAGCAGCCCAAGTCCGGGACTAGCGGGGTCCAATGAGCAGTTCTTC

V: TRBV6-5
J: TRBJ1-6
D: -
size: -
CDR3: CASSYSRAGSPLHF
DNA: TGTGCCAGCAGTTACTCCCGAGCAGGCTCACCCCTCCACTTT

V: TRBV19
J: TRBJ2-7
D: TRBD2
size: -
CDR3: CASSIREGNEQYF
DNA: TGTGCCAGTAGTATTCGGGAGGGGAACGAGCAGTACTTC

V: TRBV10-3
J: TRBJ2-2
D: -
size: -
CDR3: CAISDPGVSTGELFF
DNA: TGTGCCATCAGTGACCCGGGGGTGTCCACCGGGGAGCTGTTTTTT

V: TRBV12-3/TRBV12-4
J: TRBJ1-1
D: -
size: -
CDR3: CASSSQHGTEAFF
DNA: TGTGCCAGCAGCAGTCAACATGGCACTGAAGCTTTCTTT

V: TRBV5-8
J: TRBJ2-1
D: TRBD1
size: -
CDR3: CASSPPDRSSYNEQFF
DNA: TGTGCCAGCAGCCCACCGGACAGGAGCTCCTACAATGAGCAGTTCTTC

V: TRBV2
J: TRBJ2-2
D: TRBD2
size: -
CDR3: CASKNQGTSGRDTGELFF
DNA: TGTGCCAGCAAAAACCAAGGGACTAGCGGGAGAGACACCGGGGAGCTGTTTTTT

V: TRBV12-3/TRBV12-4
J: TRBJ1-5
D: TRBD1
size: few
CDR3: CASSLEGAQPQHF
DNA: TGTGCCAGCAGTTTAGAGGGGGCGCAACCCCAGCATTTT

V: TRBV5-1
J: TRBJ2-1
D: TRBD2
size: -
CDR3: CASSLGGTSVDEQFF
DNA: TGCGCCAGCAGCTTGGGTGGGACTAGCGTCGATGAGCAGTTCTTC

V: TRBV29-1
J: TRBJ2-7
D: TRBD1
size: -
CDR3: CSVGKLRDREYEQYF
DNA: TGCAGCGTTGGAAAGCTTCGGGACAGAGAATACGAGCAGTACTTC

V: TRBV28
J: TRBJ2-6
D: -
size: -
CDR3: CASWTASGANVLTF
DNA: TGTGCCAGCTGGACAGCCTCCGGGGCCAACGTGCTGACTTTC

V: TRBV7-8
J: TRBJ1-1
D: -
size: once
CDR3: CASSLASWSSEAFF
DNA: TGTGCCAGCAGCTTAGCTAGCTGGAGCTCTGAAGCTTTCTTT

V: TRBV29-1
J: TRBJ1-2
D: -
size: -
CDR3: CSVEAYGYTF
DNA: TGCAGCGTTGAGGCTTATGGCTACACCTTC

V: TRBV20-1
J: TRBJ2-4
D: -
size: -
CDR3: CSASWGDIQYF
DNA: TGCAGTGCGAGTTGGGGGGACATTCAGTACTTC

V: TRBV28
J: TRBJ2-4
D: TRBD1
size: -
CDR3: CASSWDRKFIQYF
DNA: TGTGCCAGCAGTTGGGACAGAAAATTCATTCAGTACTTC

V: TRBV2
J: TRBJ2-3
D: TRBD1
size: -
CDR3: CANGGSWDSWTDTQYF
DNA: TGTGCCAACGGTGGATCCTGGGACAGTTGGACAGATACGCAGTATTTT

V: TRBV4-2
J: TRBJ2-3
D: TRBD2
size: few
CDR3: CASSPLAGDTDTQYF
DNA: TGTGCCAGCAGCCCACTAGCGGGGGACACAGATACGCAGTATTTT

V: TRBV4-2
J: TRBJ2-1
D: -
size: -
CDR3: CASSHGPLAYNEQFF
DNA: TGTGCCAGCAGCCACGGTCCTCTCGCCTACAATGAGCAGTTCTTC

V: TRBV9
J: TRBJ1-2
D: -
size: -
CDR3: CASSVDRGRVDGYTF
DNA: TGTGCCAGCAGCGTAGACCGGGGGAGGGTTGATGGCTACACCTTC

V: TRBV27
J: TRBJ1-6
D: -
size: -
CDR3: CASSTTDTGSYNSPLHF
DNA: TGTGCCAGCAGTACAACGGACACCGGCTCCTATAATTCACCCCTCCACTTT

V: TRBV7-9
J: TRBJ1-1
D: -
size: -
CDR3: CASSFPRARVDTEAFF
DNA: TGTGCCAGCAGCTTCCCCCGCGCCCGGGTTGATACTGAAGCTTTCTTT

V: TRBV12-3/TRBV12-4
J: TRBJ1-1
D: TRBD1
size: -
CDR3: CASTRQGGTEAFF
DNA: TGTGCCAGCACTCGACAGGGTGGAACTGAAGCTTTCTTT

V: TRBV28
J: TRBJ1-2
D: -
size: few
CDR3: CASSLQGTGYTF
DNA: TGTGCCAGCAGTTTACAGGGTACCGGCTACACCTTC

V: TRBV3-1/TRBV3-2
J: TRBJ1-2
D: -
size: -
CDR3: CASSPGRVYGYTF
DNA: TGTGCCAGCAGCCCTGGCAGGGTCTATGGCTACACCTTC

V: TRBV5-1
J: TRBJ2-1
D: TRBD1
size: -
CDR3: CASSRTGRYNEHEQFF
DNA: TGCGCCAGCAGCCGGACAGGGCGTTACAATGAACATGAGCAGTTCTTC

V: TRBV27
J: TRBJ2-5
D: -
size: few
CDR3: CASRPPRIETQYF
DNA: TGTGCCAGCCGGCCTCCCAGGATAGAGACCCAGTACTTC

V: TRBV7-2
J: TRBJ2-5
D: -
size: -
CDR3: CASSRSELETQYF
DNA: TGTGCCAGCAGCCGAAGTGAGTTGGAGACCCAGTACTTC

V: TRBV12-3/TRBV12-4
J: TRBJ2-1
D: -
size: -
CDR3: CASSLTVEQFF
DNA: TGTGCCAGCAGCCTGACAGTTGAGCAGTTCTTC

V: TRBV6-1
J: TRBJ1-1
D: -
size: -
CDR3: CASSEAPRATEAFF
DNA: TGTGCCAGCAGTGAAGCCCCCAGGGCCACTGAAGCTTTCTTT

V: TRBV19
J: TRBJ1-1
D: TRBD1
size: -
CDR3: CASSFRGRGAEAFF
DNA: TGTGCCAGTAGTTTCCGCGGCAGGGGGGCTGAAGCTTTCTTT

V: TRBV28
J: TRBJ2-7
D: TRBD2
size: -
CDR3: CASSLSGLAGVADHEQYF
DNA: TGTGCCAGCAGTTTATCCGGACTAGCGGGGGTAGCTGACCACGAGCAGTACTTC

V: TRBV19
J: TRBJ2-2
D: TRBD2
size: -
CDR3: CASRTSGVRTGELFF
DNA: TGTGCCAGTAGGACTAGCGGGGTTCGGACCGGGGAGCTGTTTTTT

V: TRBV6-2/TRBV6-3
J: TRBJ2-7
D: TRBD2
size: -
CDR3: CASSYSRGLASYEQYF
DNA: TGTGCCAGCAGTTACTCTCGAGGACTAGCATCCTACGAGCAGTACTTC

V: TRBV11-1
J: TRBJ2-2
D: -
size: -
CDR3: CASRPRRYTGELFF
DNA: TGTGCCAGCAGGCCCAGGAGGTACACCGGGGAGCTGTTTTTT

V: TRBV24-1
J: TRBJ1-5
D: -
size: -
CDR3: CATSATAREPQHF
DNA: TGTGCCACCAGTGCGACAGCTCGGGAGCCCCAGCATTTT

V: TRBV9
J: TRBJ1-2
D: -
size: -
CDR3: CASSPPGREVGYTF
DNA: TGTGCCAGCAGCCCCCCGGGCAGGGAGGTTGGCTACACCTTC

V: TRBV29-1
J: TRBJ2-7
D: TRBD2
size: -
CDR3: CSVLSGRGSSYEQYF
DNA: TGCAGCGTTTTATCGGGGAGGGGCTCCTCCTACGAGCAGTACTTC

V: TRBV29-1
J: TRBJ1-2
D: -
size: -
CDR3: CSVLGSTSRGYGYTF
DNA: TGCAGCGTTTTGGGTAGTACGTCTCGCGGTTATGGCTACACCTTC

V: TRBV24-1
J: TRBJ2-7
D: TRBD1
size: -
CDR3: CATSDPGTGSYEQYF
DNA: TGTGCCACCAGTGATCCCGGGACAGGGTCCTACGAGCAGTACTTC

V: TRBV6-5
J: TRBJ2-1
D: TRBD1
size: -
CDR3: CASSQDRGPYNEQFF
DNA: TGTGCCAGCAGTCAGGACAGGGGCCCTTACAATGAGCAGTTCTTC

V: TRBV6-2/TRBV6-3
J: TRBJ1-5
D: -
size: once
CDR3: CASSYGGSEQPQHF
DNA: TGTGCCAGCAGTTATGGGGGGTCGGAGCAGCCCCAGCATTTT

V: TRBV7-6
J: TRBJ1-5
D: TRBD1
size: -
CDR3: CASSLEGQGFNQPQHF
DNA: TGTGCCAGCAGCTTAGAGGGACAGGGGTTCAATCAGCCCCAGCATTTT

V: TRBV2
J: TRBJ1-5
D: TRBD1
size: -
CDR3: CASSGDRYNQPQHF
DNA: TGTGCCAGCAGCGGGGACAGGTACAATCAGCCCCAGCATTTT

V: TRBV18
J: TRBJ2-5
D: -
size: -
CDR3: CASSTPSLQETQYF
DNA: TGTGCCAGCTCAACACCCTCTCTTCAAGAGACCCAGTACTTC

V: TRBV4-2
J: TRBJ2-2
D: TRBD1
size: -
CDR3: CASSQEETGVTGELFF
DNA: TGTGCCAGCAGCCAAGAGGAGACAGGGGTGACCGGGGAGCTGTTTTTT

V: TRBV19
J: TRBJ1-5
D: -
size: -
CDR3: CASSVQGNQPQHF
DNA: TGTGCCAGTAGTGTCCAGGGTAATCAGCCCCAGCATTTT

V: TRBV4-1
J: TRBJ1-2
D: -
size: -
CDR3: CASSQEARNYGYTF
DNA: TGCGCCAGCAGCCAAGAGGCCCGTAACTATGGCTACACCTTC

V: TRBV9
J: TRBJ1-5
D: TRBD1
size: few
CDR3: CASSVGTGNQPQHF
DNA: TGTGCCAGCAGCGTAGGGACAGGGAATCAGCCCCAGCATTTT

V: TRBV5-1
J: TRBJ2-1
D: TRBD1
size: -
CDR3: CASGIRQGGYNEQFF
DNA: TGCGCCAGCGGAATAAGACAGGGCGGCTACAATGAGCAGTTCTTC